The 27 T cell receptor beta chains listed next were all sequenced from one sample in a study of blood T cells in healthy people across ages. Alongside a J-beta primer mix, a sample-barcoded 5' primer served in a second PCR lasting roughly 6 to 11 cycles. MiXCR, applied by TCRdb to the 5' RACE reads, yields one record per CDR3 protein. Among 1.5 million or so distinct CDR3 sequences, roughly 40% were seen once, and the ten largest hold roughly 7.9%. Sequenced material: blood. The receptors originated from a woman between 18 and 29 years old in good health.

This clonotype has only a few counts. The J gene is TRBJ2-1, the V gene TRBV5-1; TRBD1 matches at 9 bases. Germline V CDR1 and CDR2: SGHRS, YFSETQ. The CDR3 is made up of 15 amino acids. V lost 5 bases, J lost 6 bases, and 9 bases stayed unmatched. For the CDR3, the DNA is TGCGCCAGCAGGGGCGACAGGGGGGCCTTCAATGAGCAGTTCTTC. This encodes CASRGDRGAFNEQFF. Combining the CDR3 with reference TRBV5-1 and TRBJ2-1 gives the whole variable domain KAGVTQTPRYLIKTRGQQVTLSCSPISGHRSVSWYQQTPGQGLQFLFEYFSETQRNKGNFPGRFSGRQFSNSRSEMNVSTLELGDSALYLCASRGDRGAFNEQFFGPGTRLTVL.

The chain employs TRBV6-1 and TRBJ1-1; TRBD1 aligns across 7 bases. Germline V gene lookup returns CDR1 MNHNS and CDR2 SASEGT. After removal of 6 bases from V and 7 bases from J, the junction contained 5 bases not matched to a gene. This CDR3 has 12 amino acids. The CDR3 protein is CASREGQFEAFF. In DNA, the CDR3 is TGTGCCAGCAGGGAGGGACAGTTTGAAGCTTTCTTT.

The rearrangement joins TRBV5-1 to TRBJ2-5; 12 nucleotides agree with TRBD2. With V trimmed by 0 bases and J by 4 bases, 1 base remained unmatched. This CDR3 has 15 residues. The germline CDR1 and CDR2 sequences are SGHRS and YFSETQ. DNA for the CDR3: TGCGCCAGCAGCTTGGCTAGCGGGGGGGGAGAGACCCAGTACTTC. Protein product: CASSLASGGGETQYF.

In this sample, this clonotype turned up a few times. The genes are TRBV10-3 and TRBJ2-1; 8 positions match TRBD2. The length of the CDR3 is 14 residues. Germline V gene lookup returns CDR1 ENHRY and CDR2 SYGVKD. V shed 4 bases and J 13 bases; nucleotides not matched to a gene: 12. DNA of the CDR3: TGTGCCATCAGTGTCCGGGGGGGTGGTGAGACCCAGTTCTTC. Its protein is CAISVRGGGETQFF.

To note about this clonotype: Its ends do not fully match the called genes, so a read error is possible. The J gene is TRBJ2-1, the V gene TRBV29-1; unclear D gene. The CDR3 length is 13 residues. In germline, CDR1 is SQVTM, CDR2 ANQGSEA. In DNA, the CDR3 is TGCAGAGTTGAGGTTTATCAAGTAAATGAGCAGTTCTTC. Its protein is CRVEVYQVNEQFF.

The rearrangement links TRBV9 to TRBJ1-2, with TRBD1 matching over 10 bases. The ends lost 1 base at V and 4 bases at J; junction bases unmatched: 7. Per germline, CDR1 SGDLS and CDR2 YYNGEE. CDR3 length equals 16 residues. The CDR3 here is CASSVSGTGDLYGYTF. CDR3 in DNA: TGTGCCAGCAGCGTATCCGGGACAGGGGACCTCTATGGCTACACCTTC.

This sequence joins TRBV20-1 and TRBJ1-1; 7 positions match TRBD1. This CDR3 has 13 residues. Trimming took 1 base from V and 5 from J; bases not matched to a gene: 4. The germline V gene encodes CDR1 DFQATT and CDR2 SNEGSKA (reference sequence). CDR3 in amino acids: CSARGRGWTEAFF. The CDR3 nucleotides read TGCAGTGCTAGAGGCAGGGGGTGGACTGAAGCTTTCTTT.

V usage is TRBV6-4 and J usage is TRBJ2-1, with a weak D call TRBD2 (6 bases). The germline gives CDR1 MRHNA, CDR2 SNTAGT. The ends were cut back, 0 bases at V and 0 bases at J, with 6 bases in the middle. This CDR3 region has 15 residues. In nucleotides, the CDR3 is TGTGCCAGCAGTGACTCAGCGGGCTCCTACAATGAGCAGTTCTTC. It is translated as CASSDSAGSYNEQFF.

The chain couples TRBV20-1 to TRBJ2-3; D gene ambiguous. V lost 6 bases and J lost 5, with 18 bases in between. Germline lookup yields CDR1 DFQATT and CDR2 SNEGSKA (reference sequence). The CDR3 loop spans 14 amino acids. CDR3 loop: CSAPGPLNLDTQYF. CDR3 nucleotides: TGCAGTGCGCCCGGACCCCTCAATCTAGATACGCAGTATTTT.

The V gene is TRBV7-2, the J gene TRBJ2-3, with unresolved D. Trimming cost V 0 bases and J 7 bases, with 5 bases left between them. This CDR3 has 12 amino acids. From germline, CDR1 is SGHTA and CDR2 FQGNSA. Here the CDR3 DNA reads TGTGCCAGCAGCTTAGCCGGAAATACGCAGTATTTT. Translating gives CASSLAGNTQYF.

The V gene is TRBV6-5, the J gene TRBJ1-4; 8 positions match TRBD1. Germline V lookup: CDR1 MNHEY, CDR2 SVGAGI. V lost 2 bases and J lost 7; bases outside the gene matches: 6. The CDR3 has 15 amino acids. CDR3 amino acids: CASSYGGQEAEKLFF. In nucleotides, the CDR3 is TGTGCCAGCAGTTACGGGGGACAGGAGGCTGAAAAACTGTTTTTT.

This rearrangement joins TRBV5-1 to TRBJ1-1; maybe TRBD1 (6 bases). Trimming took 6 bases from V and 6 from J, leaving 18 bases between them. CDR1 is SGHRS and CDR2 is YFSETQ in the germline V gene. This CDR3 is 14 amino acids long. CDR3 in amino acids: CASKRGGGLPEAFF. As DNA, the CDR3 is TGCGCCAGCAAGCGCGGGGGGGGCCTCCCTGAAGCTTTCTTT.

The chain couples TRBV12-3 or TRBV12-4 to TRBJ2-3; D may be TRBD2 (6 bases). Trimming removed 2 bases at V and 1 base at J, with 16 bases between. The CDR3 has 17 amino acids. The CDR3: CASSLNLLGGGTDTQYF. CDR3 nucleotide sequence: TGTGCCAGCAGTTTAAACTTGCTGGGGGGTGGCACAGATACGCAGTATTTT.

This chain joins TRBV21-1 and TRBJ2-5; the table's D call, TRBD1, was not checked against the DNA. TRBJ2-7 explains the end of the DNA better; the J call may be wrong. TRBV21-1 is termed a pseudogene. CDR3 size: 13 residues. The CDR3 is CASSTTGKSEQYF. CDR3 in DNA: TGTGCCAGCAGCACCACAGGGAAGAGCGAGCAGTACTTC.

The chain uses TRBV29-1 and TRBJ1-2; the match to TRBD1 covers 9 bases. CDR1 and CDR2 from the germline V gene are SQVTM and ANQGSEA. The ends lost 6 bases at V and 4 bases at J; junction bases unmatched: 30. The CDR3 extends over 21 amino acids. The CDR3 nucleotides are TGCAGCGTCAAACCCGTCCCGGGACAGGGCGCGCGCCCCGGCGTGCCCTATGGCTACACCTTC. Translation: CSVKPVPGQGARPGVPYGYTF.

CDR3 amino acids: CSARDMGGTGELFF. The DNA of the CDR3 is TGCAGTGCTAGAGATATGGGGGGGACCGGGGAGCTGTTTTTT. The chain uses TRBV20-1 and TRBJ2-2; 7 bases map to TRBD2. The CDR3 is 14 amino acids. Germline CDR1 is DFQATT and CDR2 is SNEGSKA (reference sequence). Trimming removed 0 bases from V and 5 bases from J; junction bases left unmatched: 3.

The CDR3 spells CASSFRGHEETQYF. The CDR3 bases are TGTGCCAGCAGCTTCCGGGGGCACGAAGAGACCCAGTACTTC. The rearrangement links TRBV5-5 to TRBJ2-5; perhaps D is TRBD1 or TRBD2 (6 bases each). The germline CDR1 and CDR2 sequences are SGHKS and YYEKEE (reference sequence). V lost 2 bases and J 3 bases, leaving 11 bases between the germline ends. CDR3 size: 14 residues.

This clonotype occurred a few times. The CDR3 sequence is CAWSVPIDEQFF. The CDR3 DNA follows: TGTGCCTGGAGTGTACCCATCGATGAGCAGTTCTTC. This chain joins TRBV30 and TRBJ2-1; no clear D. CDR3 length: 12 amino acids. The V gene lost 0 bases and the J gene lost 8 bases, with 8 bases spanning the gap. Germline values: CDR1 GTSNPN, CDR2 SVGIG (reference sequence).

This clonotype was detected a few times. This chain connects TRBV5-1 to TRBJ2-3; the match to TRBD2 covers 7 bases. Trimming at V came to 6 bases and at J to 5 bases, leaving 6 bases not matched to a gene. The germline CDR1 and CDR2 sequences are SGHRS and YFSETQ. The CDR3 spans 13 residues. Here the CDR3 reads CASTLGGRDTQYF. For the CDR3, the DNA is TGCGCCAGCACCCTGGGAGGGAGAGATACGCAGTATTTT.

This chain links TRBV20-1 with TRBJ2-3; TRBD2 matches at 10 bases. The length of the CDR3 is 15 residues. Germline lookup yields CDR1 DFQATT and CDR2 SNEGSKA (reference sequence). With 3 bases clipped from V and 5 bases from J, the junction kept 8 bases outside the gene matches. CDR3 nucleotides: TGCAGTGCTAGCAGAGCGGGAGGGCCGGTAGATACGCAGTATTTT. This encodes CSASRAGGPVDTQYF.

The rearrangement uses TRBV7-9 and TRBJ2-7; TRBD1 aligns across 7 bases. The DNA end favors TRBJ2-5, so the J call may be wrong. The CDR3 contains 15 residues. Per the germline V gene, CDR1 is SEHNR and CDR2 is FQNEAQ (reference sequence). CDR3 sequence: CASSHRDSTLATQYF. The CDR3 DNA follows: TGTGCCAGCAGCCACCGGGACAGCACTTTGGCGACCCAGTACTTC.

The chain links TRBV3-1 to TRBJ2-1; maybe TRBD2 (7 bases). The CDR3 loop spans 16 amino acids. CDR1 is LGHDT, CDR2 YNNKEL, per germline (reference sequence). Trimming took off 1 base at V and 10 bases at J, with 20 bases between the two ends. CDR3 in DNA: TGTGCCAGCAGCCAAGCGGGGGGCGGGATCTTGAACGAGCAGTTCTTC. Its translation is CASSQAGGGILNEQFF.

V and J are TRBV28 and TRBJ2-7, with TRBD1 identical over 9 bases. CDR1 is MDHEN, CDR2 SYDVKM, per germline. V gave up 6 bases and J gave up 10 bases; unmatched junction bases: 16. This CDR3 region has 15 residues. CDR3 nucleotide sequence: TGTGCCAGCAGCGATATTACCGGGACAGGGAAAACCCAGTACTTC. Its translation is CASSDITGTGKTQYF.

This sequence joins TRBV6-5 and TRBJ1-1; 7 bases align to TRBD1. Germline-derived CDR1 and CDR2 are MNHEY and SVGAGI. The CDR3 contains 13 residues. The J segment lost 5 bases and the V segment lost 4 bases, leaving 4 bases of the junction unmatched. The CDR3, as DNA: TGTGCCAGCAGTTTCGGACAGGCGACTGAAGCTTTCTTT. Translating it yields CASSFGQATEAFF.

This chain joins TRBV7-9 and TRBJ2-3, with D possibly TRBD2 on 5 matching bases. The CDR3 has 15 residues. Between the trimmed V and J ends, which lost 8 bases and 3 bases, there was a span of 18 bases. CDR1 is SEHNR, CDR2 FQNEAQ, per germline (reference sequence). The CDR3 protein is CASRAVRAGTDTQYF. The DNA of the CDR3 is TGTGCCAGCCGTGCCGTGAGGGCCGGGACAGATACGCAGTATTTT.

This chain links TRBV4-1 with TRBJ2-5; the match to TRBD2 covers 11 bases. CDR1 and CDR2 (germline): MGHRA, YSYEKL. The CDR3 sequence is 17 residues long. V shed 1 base, J shed 5 bases, and the junction held 9 bases outside the gene matches. CDR3 DNA: TGCGCCAGCAGCCAAGTGGTACTAGCGGGAGCGCAGGAGACCCAGTACTTC. Translating gives CASSQVVLAGAQETQYF.

The CDR3 DNA reads as TGTGCCAGCAGCACGAGTGGGTCAGGGGGCGCGATCTATGGCTACACCTTC. Protein sequence: CASSTSGSGGAIYGYTF. V and J are TRBV7-2 and TRBJ1-2; 8 bases align to TRBD1. This CDR3 comprises 17 residues. Germline V gene data show CDR1 as SGHTA and CDR2 as FQGNSA. Trimming took 5 bases from V and 4 from J; bases not matched to a gene: 15. The whole variable domain, remainder taken from reference TRBV7-2 and TRBJ1-2, is GAGVSQSPSNKVTEKGKDVELRCDPISGHTALYWYRQSLGQGLEFLIYFQGNSAPDKSGLPSDRFSAERTGGSVSTLTIQRTQQEDSAVYLCASSTSGSGGAIYGYTFGSGTRLTVV.